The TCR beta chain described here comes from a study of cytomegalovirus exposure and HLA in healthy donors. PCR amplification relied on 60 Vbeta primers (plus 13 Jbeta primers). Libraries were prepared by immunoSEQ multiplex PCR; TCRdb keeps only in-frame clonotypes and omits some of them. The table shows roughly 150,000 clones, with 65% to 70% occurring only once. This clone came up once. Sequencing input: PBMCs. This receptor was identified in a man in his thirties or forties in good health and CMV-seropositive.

CDR3 region: CASSQSPSGSRNEQFF. The CDR3, as DNA: TGCGCCAGCAGCCAGAGCCCTAGCGGGAGTCGCAATGAGCAGTTCTTC. The chain combines TRBV4-1 with TRBJ2-1, with 10 bases aligning to TRBD2. V trimming: 3 bases; J trimming: 6 bases; junction bases outside the gene matches: 8. CDR1 is MGHRA, CDR2 YSYEKL, per germline. The CDR3 runs 16 residues.